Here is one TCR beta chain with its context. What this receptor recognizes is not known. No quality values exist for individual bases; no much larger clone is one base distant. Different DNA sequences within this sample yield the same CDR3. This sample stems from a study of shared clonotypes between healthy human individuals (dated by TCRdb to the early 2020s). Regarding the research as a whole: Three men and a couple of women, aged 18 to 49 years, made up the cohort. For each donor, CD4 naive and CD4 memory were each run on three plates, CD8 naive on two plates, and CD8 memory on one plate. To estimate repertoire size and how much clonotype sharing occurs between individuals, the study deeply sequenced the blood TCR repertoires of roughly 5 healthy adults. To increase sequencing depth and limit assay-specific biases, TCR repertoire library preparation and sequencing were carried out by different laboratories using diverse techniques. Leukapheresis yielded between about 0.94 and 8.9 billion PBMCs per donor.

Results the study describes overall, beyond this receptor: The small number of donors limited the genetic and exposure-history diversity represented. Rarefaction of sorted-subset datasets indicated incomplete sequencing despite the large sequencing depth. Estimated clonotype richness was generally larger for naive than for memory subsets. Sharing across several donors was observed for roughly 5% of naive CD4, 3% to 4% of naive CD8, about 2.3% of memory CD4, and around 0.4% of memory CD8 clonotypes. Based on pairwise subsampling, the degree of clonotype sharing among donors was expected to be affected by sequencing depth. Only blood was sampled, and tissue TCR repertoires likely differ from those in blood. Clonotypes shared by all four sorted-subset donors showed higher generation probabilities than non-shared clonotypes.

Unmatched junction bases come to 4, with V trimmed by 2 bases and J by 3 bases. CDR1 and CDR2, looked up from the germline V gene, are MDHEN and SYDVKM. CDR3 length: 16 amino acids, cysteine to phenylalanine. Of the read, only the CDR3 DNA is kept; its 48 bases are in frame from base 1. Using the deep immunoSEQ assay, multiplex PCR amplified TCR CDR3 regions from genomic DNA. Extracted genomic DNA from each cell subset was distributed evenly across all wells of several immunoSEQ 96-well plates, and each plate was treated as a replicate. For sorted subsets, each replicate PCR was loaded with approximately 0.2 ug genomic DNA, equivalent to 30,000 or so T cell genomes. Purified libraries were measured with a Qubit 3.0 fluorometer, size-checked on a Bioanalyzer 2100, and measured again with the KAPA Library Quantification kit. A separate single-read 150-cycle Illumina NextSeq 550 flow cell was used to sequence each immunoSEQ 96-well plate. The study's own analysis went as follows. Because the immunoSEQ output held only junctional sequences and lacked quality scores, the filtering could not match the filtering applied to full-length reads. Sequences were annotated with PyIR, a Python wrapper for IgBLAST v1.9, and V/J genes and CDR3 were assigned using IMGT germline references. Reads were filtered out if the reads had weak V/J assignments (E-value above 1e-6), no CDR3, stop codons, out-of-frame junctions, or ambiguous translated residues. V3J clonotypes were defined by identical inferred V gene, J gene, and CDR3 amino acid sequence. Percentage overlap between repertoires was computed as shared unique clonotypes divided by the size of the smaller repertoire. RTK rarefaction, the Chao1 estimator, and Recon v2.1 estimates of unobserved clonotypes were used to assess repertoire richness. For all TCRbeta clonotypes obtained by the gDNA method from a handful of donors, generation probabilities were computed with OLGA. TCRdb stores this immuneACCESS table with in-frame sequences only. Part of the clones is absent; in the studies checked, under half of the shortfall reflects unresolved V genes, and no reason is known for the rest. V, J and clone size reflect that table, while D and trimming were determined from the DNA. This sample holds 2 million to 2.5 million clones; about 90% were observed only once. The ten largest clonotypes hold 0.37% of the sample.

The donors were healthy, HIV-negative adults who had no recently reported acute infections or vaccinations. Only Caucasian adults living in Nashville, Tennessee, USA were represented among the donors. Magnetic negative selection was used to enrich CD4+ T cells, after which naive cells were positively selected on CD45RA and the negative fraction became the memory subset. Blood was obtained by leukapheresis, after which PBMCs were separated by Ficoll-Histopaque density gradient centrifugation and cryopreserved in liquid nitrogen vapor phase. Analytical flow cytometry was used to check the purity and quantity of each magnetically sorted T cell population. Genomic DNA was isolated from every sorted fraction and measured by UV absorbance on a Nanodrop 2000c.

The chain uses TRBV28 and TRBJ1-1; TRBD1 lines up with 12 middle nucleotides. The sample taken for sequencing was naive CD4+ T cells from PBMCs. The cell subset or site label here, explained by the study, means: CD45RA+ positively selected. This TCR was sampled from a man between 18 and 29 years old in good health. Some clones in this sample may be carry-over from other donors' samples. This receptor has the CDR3 CASSLPGQGADTEAFF. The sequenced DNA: TGTGCCAGCAGTTTACCGGGACAGGGGGCTGACACTGAAGCTTTCTTT.